The 19 T cell receptor beta chains below all came from one sample that was sequenced in a study of cytomegalovirus exposure and HLA in healthy donors. The PCR ran on 60 Vbeta and 13 Jbeta primers. Clones were read by immunoSEQ multiplex PCR, and TCRdb kept only the in-frame ones, dropping some. The sample yields over 75,000 clones, approximately 80% seen once. The sequenced sample was PBMCs. Receptors originate from a male donor in good health and CMV-seropositive.

This rearrangement joins TRBV7-9 to TRBJ2-7; D possibly corresponds to TRBD2 (6 bases). Trimming left V 7 bases short and J 5 bases short, with 18 bases between. The CDR3 has 14 amino acids. Germline loops: CDR1 SEHNR, CDR2 FQNEAQ (reference sequence). In nucleotides, the CDR3 is TGTGCCAGCATCTCATCCGGGGGTGGCGACGAGCAGTACTTC. Protein: CASISSGGGDEQYF.

This clone was observed a single time. The rearrangement links TRBV6-1 to TRBJ1-5, with a possible D match to TRBD1 (6 bases). CDR1 and CDR2 (germline): MNHNS, SASEGT. Trimming stripped 6 bases from V and 1 base from J, with 10 bases between. The CDR3 is made up of 14 amino acids. CDR3 protein: CASRGAVSNQPQHF. The CDR3 DNA reads as TGTGCCAGCAGGGGGGCAGTAAGCAATCAGCCCCAGCATTTT.

The CDR3 DNA sequence: TGTGCCAGCAGCACAGGGTGGACTGAAGCTTTCTTT. This gives the protein CASSTGWTEAFF. The gene calls are TRBV5-6 and TRBJ1-1, with TRBD1 as a possible D gene (6 bases). Per germline, CDR1 SGHDT and CDR2 YYEEEE. This CDR3 is 12 amino acids long. The V and J ends lost 4 bases and 5 bases respectively, with 9 bases between them.

This clone was detected only a few times. CDR3 protein: CASSPDRGNVETQYF. Here the CDR3 DNA reads TGTGCCAGCAGCCCAGACAGGGGGAACGTAGAGACCCAGTACTTC. J is TRBJ2-5 and V is TRBV5-6; TRBD1 aligns across 9 bases. Germline V gene sequence: CDR1 SGHDT, CDR2 YYEEEE. Trimming took 4 bases from V and 4 from J; bases not matched to a gene: 8. The CDR3 has 15 amino acids.

J is TRBJ1-4 and V is TRBV6-5, with D unclear. V dropped 4 bases and J dropped 3 bases, with 12 bases sitting between them. This CDR3 is built from 15 residues. CDR1 and CDR2 from the germline V gene are MNHEY and SVGAGI. The CDR3 spells CASSFYRSPNEKLFF. The CDR3 DNA is TGTGCCAGCAGTTTTTACAGAAGCCCTAATGAAAAACTGTTTTTT.

The chain combines TRBV5-6 with TRBJ1-6; 10 nucleotides agree with TRBD1. The germline CDR1 and CDR2 sequences are SGHDT and YYEEEE. With 5 bases clipped from V and 9 bases from J, the junction kept 5 bases outside the gene matches. There are 14 residues in the CDR3. CDR3 bases: TGTGCCAGCAGGAAGGACAGGGGGGCTTCACCCCTCCACTTT. Amino acids: CASRKDRGASPLHF.

In this sample, this clone turned up once. The chain uses TRBV4-2 and TRBJ2-7; 9 bases are a match to TRBD2. CDR1 and CDR2 (germline): LGHNA, YNFKEQ. The CDR3 has 16 amino acids. V trimming: 0 bases; J trimming: 6 bases; junction bases outside the gene matches: 9. The CDR3, as DNA: TGTGCCAGCAGCCAAGAGGCTAGCGGGGCCCCCGGCGAGCAGTACTTC. It specifies CASSQEASGAPGEQYF.

Here the CDR3 DNA reads TGTGCCAGCAGTTACGGGGCGCGCGAAAAACTGTTTTTT. Amino acid sequence: CASSYGAREKLFF. The V and J genes are TRBV6-5 and TRBJ1-4, with D possibly TRBD1 on 5 matching bases. The CDR3 contains 13 residues. In germline, CDR1 is MNHEY, CDR2 SVGAGI. V was pared by 2 bases and J by 8 bases, with 9 bases between.

The rearrangement uses TRBV5-1 and TRBJ1-1; 9 nucleotides agree with TRBD1. This CDR3 contains 13 residues. V was pared by 0 bases and J by 10 bases, with 4 bases of the junction left unmatched. From germline, CDR1 is SGHRS and CDR2 YFSETQ. The CDR3 protein is CASSLDRGLGAFF. The DNA for the CDR3 is TGCGCCAGCAGCTTGGACAGGGGGCTAGGAGCTTTCTTT.

The J gene is TRBJ2-1, the V gene TRBV5-6, with 10 bases fitting TRBD2. Trimming took 5 bases from V and 1 from J; bases not matched to a gene: 12. Looked up from germline, CDR1 is SGHDT and CDR2 is YYEEEE. This CDR3 comprises 18 residues. In DNA, the CDR3 is TGTGCCAGCAGTCCACGGGGTAGCGGGGGGAGGTCCTACAATGAGCAGTTCTTC. Translated, it gives CASSPRGSGGRSYNEQFF. The full variable domain, rest sourced from reference TRBV5-6 and TRBJ2-1, is DAGVTQSPTHLIKTRGQQVTLRCSPKSGHDTVSWYQQALGQGPQFIFQYYEEEERQRGNFPDRFSGHQFPNYSSELNVNALLLGDSALYLCASSPRGSGGRSYNEQFFGPGTRLTVL.

The chain recombines TRBV11-3 with TRBJ2-7, with D perhaps TRBD2 (6 bases). With 2 bases removed from V and 5 bases from J, the gap between germline ends came to 7 bases. Germline V gives CDR1 SGHNT, CDR2 YENEEA. This CDR3 contains 12 residues. The CDR3 sequence is CASSLRGNEQYF. CDR3 nucleotides: TGTGCCAGCAGCTTACGGGGGAACGAGCAGTACTTC. The full variable domain, rest sourced from reference TRBV11-3 and TRBJ2-7, is EAGVVQSPRYKIIEKKQPVAFWCNPISGHNTLYWYLQNLGQGPELLIRYENEEAVDDSQLPKDRFSAERLKGVDSTLKIQPAELGDSAVYLCASSLRGNEQYFGPGTRLTVT.

This rearrangement joins TRBV5-4 to TRBJ1-2, with D perhaps TRBD1 (6 bases). Per germline, CDR1 SGHNT and CDR2 YYREEE (reference sequence). The V and J ends lost 1 base and 8 bases respectively, with 12 bases between them. This CDR3 has 13 amino acids. The CDR3 DNA reads as TGTGCCAGCAGCTTGACAGGGCAGAGCGGCTACACCTTC. Amino acids: CASSLTGQSGYTF.

The genes are TRBV5-1 and TRBJ1-2; 9 bases agree with TRBD1. Per the germline V gene, CDR1 is SGHRS and CDR2 is YFSETQ. Trimming cost V 0 bases and J 1 base; bases outside gene matches: 7. This CDR3 spans 17 amino acids. CDR3 protein: CASSLEPGTGNNYGYTF. Written as DNA, the CDR3 is TGCGCCAGCAGCTTGGAACCCGGGACAGGGAATAACTATGGCTACACCTTC.

V is TRBV6-5 and J is TRBJ2-4; TRBD2 matches 8 bases. The ends lost 6 bases at V and 0 bases at J; junction bases unmatched: 4. From germline, CDR1 is MNHEY and CDR2 SVGAGI. The CDR3 covers 15 residues. This CDR3 reads CASSPGGLAKNIQYF. The DNA of the CDR3 is TGTGCCAGCAGCCCGGGGGGGCTAGCCAAAAACATTCAGTACTTC.

The rearrangement uses TRBV30 and TRBJ1-3; 7 nucleotides align to TRBD1. V was clipped by 0 bases and J by 2 bases; unmatched bases: 7. There are 16 residues in the CDR3. The germline CDR1 and CDR2 sequences are GTSNPN and SVGIG (reference sequence). Written as DNA, the CDR3 is TGTGCCTGGAGTGTCAAGACAGGGTTCGCTGGAAACACCATATATTTT. Translating it yields CAWSVKTGFAGNTIYF.

The chain is built from TRBV27 and TRBJ1-5; a weak D match, TRBD1 (6 bases). CDR3 length equals 13 residues. The V gene lost 2 bases and the J gene lost 5 bases, with 7 bases spanning the gap. Germline V gene lookup returns CDR1 MNHEY and CDR2 SMNVEV (reference sequence). In nucleotides, the CDR3 is TGTGCCAGCAGTTTAGGGGGCCATCAGCCCCAGCATTTT. It encodes CASSLGGHQPQHF.

V gene TRBV27 combines with J gene TRBJ2-7; 7 nucleotides align to TRBD2. Germline-derived CDR1 and CDR2 are MNHEY and SMNVEV (reference sequence). This CDR3 spans 14 amino acids. V trimming: 0 bases; J trimming: 3 bases; junction bases outside the gene matches: 2. CDR3 in amino acids: CASSLSTGGYEQYF. The CDR3 bases are TGTGCCAGCAGTTTATCGACGGGGGGCTACGAGCAGTACTTC.

V usage is TRBV7-2 and J usage is TRBJ1-1; D ambiguous. CDR1 SGHTA and CDR2 FQGNSA come from the germline V gene. V lost 3 bases and J 4 bases, leaving 21 bases between the germline ends. CDR3 size: 17 residues. The CDR3 nucleotides are TGTGCCAGCAGCTTCGGGGAGTACGGCACCGCGGGCACTGAAGCTTTCTTT. Translation gives CASSFGEYGTAGTEAFF. Full variable domain (missing parts from reference TRBV7-2 and TRBJ1-1): GAGVSQSPSNKVTEKGKDVELRCDPISGHTALYWYRQSLGQGLEFLIYFQGNSAPDKSGLPSDRFSAERTGGSVSTLTIQRTQQEDSAVYLCASSFGEYGTAGTEAFFGQGTRLTVV.

The CDR3 region has the DNA TGTGCCTGGAGACACGGGTCGAGCACAGATACGCAGTATTTT. Protein: CAWRHGSSTDTQYF. The chain joins TRBV30 to TRBJ2-3; no reliable D call. The CDR3 has 14 amino acids. Deletions cut 3 bases from V and 0 bases from J, with 10 bases between. In germline, CDR1 is GTSNPN, CDR2 SVGIG (reference sequence).